This entry lists 19 T cell receptor beta chains sequenced from one sample in a study of Ad26.COV2.S vaccination and SARS-CoV-2 variants. The assay was immunoSEQ multiplex PCR, and TCRdb's table has in-frame clones only and misses some. The profile shows some 520,000 clones, 70% to 90% of them singletons. The sample's treatment: roughly 20 received Ad26.COV2.S at low or high dose, single or two shots; about 5 received placebo; per-sample allocation not given. Samples came from day 63 after the first vaccine or placebo injection. The material sequenced was peripheral blood, taken in a trial of Ad26.COV2.S vaccine versus placebo. The receptors come from a person between 18 and 65 years old who received the Ad26.COV2.S COVID-19 vaccine or a placebo.

The genes are TRBV5-1 and TRBJ2-7, with D possibly TRBD2 on 5 matching bases. Per the germline V gene, CDR1 is SGHRS and CDR2 is YFSETQ. Between the trimmed V and J ends, which lost 0 bases and 7 bases, there was a span of 17 bases. This CDR3 has 15 amino acids. CDR3 sequence: CASSLDGTSWGEQYF. In nucleotides, the CDR3 is TGCGCCAGCAGCTTGGATGGTACTAGTTGGGGTGAGCAGTACTTC.

The chain carries TRBV28 and TRBJ1-2, with 9 bases lining up with TRBD1. The CDR3 consists of 16 residues. The V gene's germline CDR1 is MDHEN and CDR2 SYDVKM. V lost 2 bases and J lost 4; bases outside the gene matches: 8. The CDR3 region is CASSLPGTGLAYGYTF. The CDR3 bases are TGTGCCAGCAGTTTACCTGGGACAGGGTTGGCCTATGGCTACACCTTC.

J is TRBJ2-7 and V is TRBV6-6; the D gene could be TRBD1 or TRBD2 (6 bases each). V lost 5 bases and J lost 4, with 18 bases in between. Germline assignment: CDR1 MNHNY and CDR2 SVGAGI (reference sequence). This CDR3 comprises 15 residues. In nucleotides, the CDR3 is TGTGCCAGCAGTGCCAAGGGGGGCGATTCTTACGAGCAGTACTTC. It translates to CASSAKGGDSYEQYF.

The V gene is TRBV30, the J gene TRBJ1-4; D might be TRBD1 (5 bases). Germline V gives CDR1 GTSNPN, CDR2 SVGIG (reference sequence). The V end lost 2 bases, the J end lost 7 bases, and 14 bases lay between the germline ends. This CDR3 contains 14 residues. The CDR3 region has the DNA TGTGCCTGGAGTCCCCGGGGGGTTGGTGAAAAACTGTTTTTT. Amino acids: CAWSPRGVGEKLFF.

The V gene is TRBV27, the J gene TRBJ2-7; D might be TRBD2 (6 bases). Germline loops: CDR1 MNHEY, CDR2 SMNVEV (reference sequence). V was pared by 5 bases and J by 2 bases, with 22 bases between. The length of the CDR3 is 17 residues. In nucleotides, the CDR3 is TGTGCCAGCAGTCCAACCCCCTCTAGCGTCACGCCCTACGAGCAGTACTTC. As protein: CASSPTPSSVTPYEQYF.

This rearrangement joins TRBV27 to TRBJ1-1; D remains ambiguous. Germline lookup yields CDR1 MNHEY and CDR2 SMNVEV (reference sequence). The CDR3 covers 14 residues. V was shortened by 1 base and J by 3 bases, with 9 bases between the two germline ends. The CDR3 spells CASSLYLGDTEAFF. CDR3 coding DNA: TGTGCCAGCAGTTTATATCTGGGTGACACTGAAGCTTTCTTT.

This chain connects TRBV15 to TRBJ2-2, with D possibly called TRBD1 or TRBD2 (5 bases each). Trimming removed 0 bases at V and 7 bases at J, with 12 bases between. Germline V CDR1 and CDR2: LNHNV, YYDKDF (reference sequence). CDR3 size: 15 residues. DNA for the CDR3: TGTGCCACCAGCAGAGACGGGGCGCATGTCGGGGAGCTGTTTTTT. It specifies CATSRDGAHVGELFF.

This chain connects TRBV19 to TRBJ2-7, with D possibly being TRBD1 or TRBD2 (6 bases each). This CDR3 comprises 17 residues. V was pared by 6 bases and J by 2 bases, with 23 bases between. CDR1 is LNHDA and CDR2 is SQIVND in the germline V gene (reference sequence). The DNA of the CDR3 is TGTGCCAGTAGAGGGAGAGAAGGGGGGAGCAGGACCTACGAGCAGTACTTC. It codes for CASRGREGGSRTYEQYF.

J is TRBJ1-5 and V is TRBV4-3, with D unclear. Trimming left V 0 bases short and J 4 bases short, with 13 bases between. Germline-derived CDR1 and CDR2 are LGHNA and YSLEER. The CDR3 has 16 residues. DNA for the CDR3: TGCGCCAGCAGCCAAGATCACCCAACGAAAAATCAGCCCCAGCATTTT. This sequence encodes CASSQDHPTKNQPQHF.

The chain is built from TRBV5-1 and TRBJ2-7, with TRBD1 matching 11 bases. With 3 bases clipped from V and 3 bases from J, the junction kept 5 bases outside the gene matches. The germline CDR1 and CDR2 sequences are SGHRS and YFSETQ. The CDR3 is made up of 15 amino acids. Here the CDR3 reads CASSWAGTGGYEQYF. The CDR3 nucleotides read TGCGCCAGCAGCTGGGCCGGGACAGGGGGCTACGAGCAGTACTTC.

This clone was observed at least ten times. The V and J genes are TRBV28 and TRBJ1-5; D perhaps matches TRBD1 (6 bases). The CDR3 is made up of 17 amino acids. In germline, CDR1 is MDHEN, CDR2 SYDVKM. Trimming removed 2 bases at V and 2 bases at J, with 16 bases between. In nucleotides, the CDR3 is TGTGCCAGCAGTTTAGGGGGGGGACACCGTGGCAATCAGCCCCAGCATTTT. It yields the protein CASSLGGGHRGNQPQHF.

The chain links TRBV28 to TRBJ1-5, with 8 bases identical to TRBD1. Germline V lookup: CDR1 MDHEN, CDR2 SYDVKM. The CDR3 loop spans 14 amino acids. V lost 8 bases to trimming and J lost 4 bases; unmatched junction nucleotides: 7. The CDR3 protein is CASGLQGGNQPQHF. The CDR3 DNA follows: TGTGCCAGCGGCTTACAGGGGGGAAATCAGCCCCAGCATTTT.

V usage is TRBV27 and J usage is TRBJ2-7; D possibly corresponds to TRBD2 (5 bases). The CDR3 spans 14 residues. CDR1 is MNHEY and CDR2 is SMNVEV in the germline V gene (reference sequence). The V gene lost 7 bases and the J gene lost 3 bases, with 16 bases spanning the gap. CDR3 sequence reads: CASTKRPGIYEQYF. In DNA, the CDR3 is TGTGCCAGCACCAAGCGCCCCGGGATCTACGAGCAGTACTTC.

With regard to this clone: Other DNA sequences in the same sample also yield this CDR3. The chain recombines TRBV6-5 with TRBJ2-7, with 9 positions matching TRBD1. V trimming: 6 bases; J trimming: 2 bases; junction bases outside the gene matches: 5. This CDR3 has 14 residues. The germline gives CDR1 MNHEY, CDR2 SVGAGI. Here the CDR3 reads CASRGTGLTYEQYF. The CDR3 nucleotides are TGTGCCAGCAGAGGGACAGGGTTGACCTACGAGCAGTACTTC.

This rearrangement joins TRBV2 to TRBJ2-5; D unresolved. V lost 3 bases, J lost 1 base, and 6 bases lay in between. Germline CDR1 SNHLY, CDR2 FYNNEI. CDR3 length: 13 amino acids. The CDR3 sequence is CASSDRRQETQYF. The CDR3 DNA follows: TGTGCCAGCAGTGACAGACGCCAAGAGACCCAGTACTTC. Full variable domain (outside the CDR3, taken from reference TRBV2 and TRBJ2-5): EPEVTQTPSHQVTQMGQEVILRCVPISNHLYFYWYRQILGQKVEFLVSFYNNEISEKSEIFDDQFSVERPDGSNFTLKIRSTKLEDSAMYFCASSDRRQETQYFGPGTRLLVL.

On this clone itself: This sample includes further DNA sequences coding for the same CDR3. The chain recombines TRBV9 with TRBJ2-1; 12 bases agree with TRBD2. CDR3 length: 15 amino acids. CDR1 and CDR2 (germline): SGDLS, YYNGEE. The V segment lost 4 bases and the J segment 3 bases; nucleotides outside the gene matches: 2. The CDR3 sequence is CASSTLAGGYNEQFF. The CDR3 nucleotides read TGTGCCAGCAGCACACTAGCGGGAGGCTACAATGAGCAGTTCTTC.

CDR3 coding DNA: TGTGCCAGCAGCTTAGGACTGGTCAAGAAGGGGGAGTCCGGGGAGCTGTTTTTT. Translating gives CASSLGLVKKGESGELFF. The V and J genes are TRBV7-8 and TRBJ2-2, with a possible D match to TRBD1 (6 bases). The CDR3 runs 18 residues. Germline V gives CDR1 SGHVS, CDR2 FQNEAQ. Trimming pared 1 base from V and 6 bases from J, leaving 21 bases between.

V and J are TRBV29-1 and TRBJ2-6; TRBD2 is a possible D gene (6 bases). Germline V CDR1 and CDR2: SQVTM, ANQGSEA. Deletions cut 6 bases from V and 4 bases from J, with 16 bases between. CDR3 length: 15 residues. For the CDR3, the DNA is TGCAGCGTGGGCGTGACTAGTAGAGGGGCCAACGTCCTGACTTTC. This encodes CSVGVTSRGANVLTF.

The gene calls are TRBV6-5 and TRBJ1-6; 7 bases fit TRBD1. The trim removed 2 bases at V and 4 bases at J, leaving 2 bases unmatched. The CDR3 is 15 residues long. Germline CDR1 is MNHEY and CDR2 is SVGAGI. CDR3 sequence reads: CASSYRQGYNSPLHF. CDR3 coding DNA: TGTGCCAGCAGTTACCGACAGGGATATAATTCACCCCTCCACTTT.